A single sample is the source of the 3 T cell receptor beta chains below, sequenced in a study of blood T cell repertoires in COVID-19. The data were produced by immunoSEQ multiplex PCR, yet TCRdb's version contains in-frame clones alone and is incomplete. The sample includes 200,000 to 300,000 clones, about 90% of them seen just once. Material for sequencing was peripheral blood. The receptor set was obtained from a man in his late teens or twenties with active or convalescent COVID-19.

This clone turned up a few times. The chain links TRBV7-9 to TRBJ2-1; tentatively, D is TRBD1 (6 bases). The CDR3 is 17 amino acids. CDR1 is SEHNR, CDR2 FQNEAQ, per germline (reference sequence). Trimming removed 5 bases at V and 0 bases at J, with 17 bases between. The CDR3 is CASSLDRPRSSYNEQFF. The DNA of the CDR3 is TGTGCCAGCAGCCTCGACAGGCCTCGAAGCTCCTACAATGAGCAGTTCTTC.

The rearrangement uses TRBV19 and TRBJ1-5; TRBD1 might be the D (6 bases). The V end was cut by 7 bases, the J end by 4 bases, with 8 bases between. Germline CDR1 LNHDA, CDR2 SQIVND (reference sequence). This CDR3 spans 12 amino acids. CDR3 sequence: CASTQGNQPQHF. The CDR3 nucleotides read TGTGCCAGTACTCAGGGGAATCAGCCCCAGCATTTT.

V and J are TRBV6-4 and TRBJ2-3; 12 positions agree with TRBD2. CDR3 size: 14 residues. CDR1 MRHNA and CDR2 SNTAGT come from the germline V gene. Trimming at V came to 3 bases and at J to 5 bases, leaving 0 bases not matched to a gene. Here the CDR3 DNA reads TGTGCCAGCAGTGAGGGACTAGCGGGAGATACGCAGTATTTT. Protein: CASSEGLAGDTQYF.